This T cell receptor beta chain was identified during a study of blood T cell repertoires in COVID-19 (dated by TCRdb to between 2020 and 2021). With respect to the entire study: The collaborator samples originated in the United States, Italy and Spain and spanned the acute and convalescent phases of COVID-19. HLA class I and class II types, where available, came from metadata supplied by the sample provider rather than from assay-based typing. Samples were obtained from the ongoing ImmuneRACE study (first 160 participants) and from some 1,200 subjects provided by 6 global collaborators. A freely available public database, intended as a resource for researchers studying the immune response to SARS-CoV-2, is where the repertoires were released. A de-identified subject ID, COVID-19 status, age in years and sex were almost always included in the sample metadata. The material from the prospective study consisted of cDNA or gDNA derived from T cells, B-cell-depleted T cells, or PBMCs. Deeply sampled blood TCRbeta repertoires from subjects exposed to, actively infected with, or recovered from COVID-19 were included in the dataset.

V is pruned by 2 bases and J by 8 bases, leaving 21 bases of the junction without a gene match. CDR1 and CDR2 were assigned from the germline V gene as SNHLY and FYNNEI. The CDR3 covers 19 residues, taking in both the cysteine and the phenylalanine. CDR3 DNA only is kept here, 57 bases in frame from base 1. Paper-wide results and their limitations: The amount of clinical and demographic metadata varied by source and participant and was provided uncurated.

Remarks on this clone: Its specific antigen is unknown. No clone much larger than this one lies a single base away; base qualities are absent.

Participants in the prospective study were enrolled through a virtual design, were aged about 18 to 100 years, and lived in 24 United States geographic areas. In the prospective study, participants were assigned to cohorts based on the clinical history participants reported in a screening survey and a study questionnaire. ImmuneRACE Cohort 3 recovered participants were defined by two consecutive negative NP/OP PCR tests, healthcare professional clearance, or symptom resolution. Mobile phlebotomists in the prospective study collected whole blood, serum and a nasopharyngeal or oropharyngeal swab from every participant. Over a roughly 2-month period, participants in the prospective study had the option of providing additional blood draws and questionnaires. Before DNA extraction, blood samples from the prospective study were shipped at room temperature or frozen. TCRbeta CDR3 regions were amplified from genomic DNA by means of the immunoSEQ Assay, a bias-controlled multiplex PCR. The authors processed their data as follows. Within the assay, amplification of reference gene primers was used to estimate how many nucleated cells each sample contained. To quantify the absolute abundance of each unique TCRbeta CDR3 rearrangement, sequence reads were collapsed and filtered. For each sample, productive Simpson clonality was calculated as the square root of Simpson's diversity index across productive rearrangements. As stored in TCRdb, this immuneACCESS dataset retains in-frame rearrangements with V and J assigned. A fraction of the clones does not appear; measured against another copy, unresolved V genes explain less than half of the discrepancy, and the remainder lacks a known reason. From that table come the V and J calls and clone size; the DNA was used to work out D and trimming. The sample yields under 300,000 clones; 85% to 90% were counted once. About 2.2% of the sample goes to the ten largest clones.

The rearrangement joined TRBV2 to TRBJ2-4; TRBD2 aligns with 7 central bases. The sequence came from a woman aged 18 to 35 who had recovered from COVID-19. Specimen: PBMCs or T cells enriched from blood (not recorded which). The CDR3 here reads CASSEISIRALREGDIQYF. The DNA is TGTGCCAGCAGTGAAATCTCGATCCGGGCCCTTAGGGAGGGTGACATTCAGTACTTC.